These T cell receptor beta chains were read from a single sample in a study of T cells in localized non-small cell lung cancer. Using immunoSEQ multiplex PCR, the repertoire was profiled, and TCRdb retains in-frame clones only, with some absent. The top ten clones hold 4% to 5% of a sample with about 19,000 clones, about 93% of them seen once. The source was peripheral blood, collected before any cancer treatment. These receptors originate from a male donor at least 60 years old with stage I squamous cell lung carcinoma. Both conserved end residues are part of each CDR3. Fields, in order: clone size, V gene, J gene, D gene, CDR3 protein, CDR3 DNA. D genes are given only for firm matches. Where a row states a size, it is once, few, many or the class of an expanded clone; other rows omit it.

size: few
V: TRBV27
J: TRBJ2-1
D: TRBD1
CDR3: CASSNRTGSYNEQFF
DNA: TGTGCCAGCAGTAACCGGACAGGCTCCTACAATGAGCAGTTCTTC

size: -
V: TRBV19
J: TRBJ2-1
D: TRBD1
CDR3: CASSRPGQLDEQFF
DNA: TGTGCCAGTAGTAGACCGGGACAGTTAGATGAGCAGTTCTTC

size: -
V: TRBV9
J: TRBJ1-4
D: -
CDR3: CASSVTWGPYEKLFF
DNA: TGTGCCAGCAGCGTAACTTGGGGGCCTTACGAAAAACTGTTTTTT

size: -
V: TRBV7-3
J: TRBJ2-7
D: TRBD2
CDR3: CASSQTSGRAGEQYF
DNA: TGTGCCAGCAGCCAAACTAGCGGGAGGGCTGGGGAGCAGTACTTC

size: -
V: TRBV5-6
J: TRBJ2-7
D: -
CDR3: CASSAGLQYEQYF
DNA: TGTGCCAGCAGCGCTGGACTCCAGTACGAGCAGTACTTC

size: -
V: TRBV7-9
J: TRBJ2-2
D: -
CDR3: CASSLWAGELFF
DNA: TGTGCCAGCAGCTTATGGGCCGGGGAGCTGTTTTTT

size: -
V: TRBV5-1
J: TRBJ2-3
D: -
CDR3: CASSSPLFSTDTQYF
DNA: TGCGCCAGCAGCTCGCCACTCTTTAGCACAGATACGCAGTATTTT

size: -
V: TRBV9
J: TRBJ2-3
D: -
CDR3: CASSVREGSTDTQYF
DNA: TGTGCCAGCAGCGTACGAGAGGGGAGCACAGATACGCAGTATTTT

size: -
V: TRBV5-4
J: TRBJ1-2
D: -
CDR3: CASSLSWSGIYGYTF
DNA: TGTGCCAGCAGCTTGAGCTGGTCGGGGATCTATGGCTACACCTTC

size: -
V: TRBV6-5
J: TRBJ2-3
D: -
CDR3: CASSYSGGGDTQYF
DNA: TGTGCCAGCAGTTACTCCGGCGGAGGTGATACGCAGTATTTT

size: -
V: TRBV18
J: TRBJ1-2
D: -
CDR3: CASSPSATVYYGYTF
DNA: TGTGCCAGCTCACCATCTGCGACAGTTTACTATGGCTACACCTTC

size: -
V: TRBV7-8
J: TRBJ2-2
D: -
CDR3: CASSLAVGSGAGELFF
DNA: TGTGCCAGCAGCTTGGCCGTTGGATCCGGGGCCGGGGAGCTGTTTTTT

size: -
V: TRBV28
J: TRBJ1-2
D: -
CDR3: CASRTEIYGYTF
DNA: TGTGCCAGTAGGACCGAGATCTATGGCTACACCTTC

size: -
V: TRBV21-1
J: TRBJ1-1
D: -
CDR3: CASKVPGSAFF
DNA: TGTGCCAGCAAGGTCCCCGGTAGCGCTTTCTTT